What follows are 15 T cell receptor beta chains derived from one specimen sequenced in a study of T cells in Graves' hyperthyroidism and ophthalmopathy (dated by TCRdb to the late 2010s). To prepare the library, multiplex PCR was applied. The data were produced on an Illumina HiSeq 2000. Amplification of TCR beta CDR3 regions was carried out from RNA transcripts. For the first round of RT-PCR on the TCR CDR3, the HTBI primer set was used together with the Qiagen OneStep RT-PCR kit. TCRdb ran its own pipeline on the public reads, namely fastp trimming at Q25 and MiXCR clone calling, and kept in-frame beta chains. Identical CDR3 proteins give one entry, which carries the most common genes and DNA. For this sample the table gives about 600,000 distinct CDR3 sequences, of which 12% to 15% were detected only once. Around 7% of the sample comes from the top ten. Sequenced material: blood. The source is a woman under 30 with Graves' ophthalmopathy.

This clonotype was recorded a few times. The V and J genes are TRBV9 and TRBJ2-1; D call uncertain. This CDR3 is 14 amino acids long. Germline-derived CDR1 and CDR2 are SGDLS and YYNGEE. Trimming took off 0 bases at V and 2 bases at J, with 6 bases between the two ends. The CDR3 is CASSVEVTYNEQFF. The CDR3 DNA reads as TGTGCCAGCAGCGTAGAGGTGACCTACAATGAGCAGTTCTTC.

The table lists this clonotype with a few counts. This chain links TRBV5-4 with TRBJ2-1; 7 bases line up with TRBD1. The V gene's germline CDR1 is SGHNT and CDR2 YYREEE (reference sequence). The junction had 11 bases not matched to a gene; V was cut back by 4 bases and J by 7 bases. The CDR3 consists of 15 residues. This CDR3 is CASSPGTVQANEQFF. Here the CDR3 DNA reads TGTGCCAGCAGCCCCGGGACAGTTCAGGCAAATGAGCAGTTCTTC.

J is TRBJ2-2 and V is TRBV27; D is unclear. The CDR3 runs to 16 residues. Trimming stripped 3 bases from V and 4 bases from J, with 15 bases between. Germline V lookup: CDR1 MNHEY, CDR2 SMNVEV (reference sequence). The CDR3: CASSFQDSLLTGELFF. The CDR3 DNA is TGTGCCAGCAGTTTTCAGGATTCCTTACTCACCGGGGAGCTGTTTTTT.

The gene calls are TRBV5-1 and TRBJ2-1, with 7 bases identical to TRBD1. The trim removed 6 bases at V and 3 bases at J, leaving 6 bases unmatched. Germline-derived CDR1 and CDR2 are SGHRS and YFSETQ. The CDR3 length is 14 residues. The chain's CDR3 is CASTWDRSYNEQFF. In DNA, the CDR3 is TGCGCCAGCACCTGGGACAGAAGCTACAATGAGCAGTTCTTC.

The V call is TRBV20-1, the J call TRBJ2-2; D is uncertain. The CDR3 has 11 residues. Trimming left V 5 bases short and J 3 bases short, with 4 bases between. CDR1 is DFQATT and CDR2 is SNEGSKA in the germline V gene (reference sequence). The CDR3 region has the DNA TGCAGTGCTTGGGACACCGGGGAGCTGTTTTTT. Protein: CSAWDTGELFF.

This clonotype was counted ten times or more. The chain joins TRBV6-2 or TRBV6-3 to TRBJ2-1; 10 bases fit TRBD2. Germline CDR1 and CDR2: MNHEY and SVGEGT. After removal of 1 base from V and 4 bases from J, the junction contained 7 bases not matched to a gene. The CDR3 extends over 17 amino acids. For the CDR3, the DNA is TGTGCCAGCAGTTACTATAGGGGGACTAGCGCATACAATGAGCAGTTCTTC. This sequence encodes CASSYYRGTSAYNEQFF.

A few counts support this clonotype. The CDR3 spells CASSRATGTVLQYF. CDR3 DNA sequence: TGTGCCAGCAGTCGCGCAACCGGGACAGTTCTGCAGTACTTC. This chain joins TRBV12-3 or TRBV12-4 and TRBJ2-7; 7 nucleotides line up with TRBD1. The J segment lost 9 bases and the V segment lost 5 bases, leaving 13 bases of the junction unmatched. The CDR3 covers 14 residues.

This clonotype was observed a few times. The J gene is TRBJ1-3, the V gene TRBV4-1; no definite D call. Germline V lookup: CDR1 MGHRA, CDR2 YSYEKL. Trimming stripped 3 bases from V and 0 bases from J, with 9 bases between. This CDR3 has 15 residues. The DNA for the CDR3 is TGCGCCAGCAGCCACCTTATCAACTCTGGAAACACCATATATTTT. It specifies CASSHLINSGNTIYF.

This clonotype was detected many times. The chain recombines TRBV20-1 with TRBJ2-7, with D perhaps matching TRBD2 (5 bases). Germline V CDR1 and CDR2: DFQATT, SNEGSKA (reference sequence). Trimming stripped 3 bases from V and 6 bases from J, with 21 bases between. CDR3 length: 15 residues. The chain's CDR3 is CSARPLEEAWTEQYF. Here the CDR3 DNA reads TGCAGTGCTAGGCCCCTGGAGGAAGCCTGGACCGAGCAGTACTTC.

The sample holds many counts of this clonotype. The chain combines TRBV24-1 with TRBJ2-1; TRBD2 aligns across 10 bases. J was trimmed by 2 bases and V by 9 bases; bases with no gene match: 21. CDR1 and CDR2 from the germline V gene are KGHDR and SFDVKD. This CDR3 has 20 residues. The CDR3 DNA reads TGTGCCACCTCTCGGGGGGTGTCTACAGCGGGAGGGGTCGCCTACAATGAGCAGTTCTTC. It encodes CATSRGVSTAGGVAYNEQFF.

The chain uses TRBV6-4 and TRBJ2-1, with TRBD2 matching over 12 bases. With V trimmed by 5 bases and J by 2 bases, 4 bases remained unmatched. Germline CDR1 and CDR2: MRHNA and SNTAGT. CDR3 size: 16 residues. The CDR3 coding sequence is TGTGCCAGCAGTCCGACTAGCGGGAGAACCTACAATGAGCAGTTCTTC. It encodes CASSPTSGRTYNEQFF.

This clonotype was seen only a few times. V and J are TRBV9 and TRBJ2-1; D is perhaps TRBD2 (6 bases). The CDR3 has 15 residues. CDR1 and CDR2 (germline): SGDLS, YYNGEE. Trimming took 4 bases from V and 9 from J, leaving 20 bases between them. This CDR3 reads CASSFRLGAGSEQFF. In nucleotides, the CDR3 is TGTGCCAGCAGCTTCCGACTAGGGGCGGGGAGTGAGCAGTTCTTC.

In this sample, this clonotype turned up many times. The J gene is TRBJ1-2, the V gene TRBV3-1, with TRBD1 as a possible D gene (5 bases). Germline-derived CDR1 and CDR2 are LGHDT and YNNKEL (reference sequence). With 4 bases removed from V and 2 bases from J, the gap between germline ends came to 11 bases. The CDR3 contains 14 residues. The CDR3 bases are TGTGCCAGCAGCCCCGGGACGGGAAACTATGGCTACACCTTC. Translation: CASSPGTGNYGYTF.

Of note for this clonotype: A much larger clone differs by one base, so this may be a read error. The rearrangement uses TRBV29-1 and TRBJ2-5; a possible D gene is TRBD1 (6 bases). The CDR3 length is 12 residues. Deletions cut 7 bases from V and 5 bases from J, with 14 bases between. Germline V gene lookup returns CDR1 SQVTM and CDR2 ANQGSEA. The CDR3 nucleotides are TGCAGCGCTGAGCAGGGGTCGGAGACCCAGTACTTC. Its protein product is CSAEQGSETQYF.

This clonotype has more than one count but fewer than ten. The CDR3 spells CAIAGVDQPQHF. The CDR3 DNA follows: TGTGCCATCGCGGGGGTAGATCAGCCCCAGCATTTT. The chain couples TRBV10-3 to TRBJ1-5; perhaps TRBD1 as D (5 bases). Trimming removed 8 bases from V and 5 bases from J, with 10 bases in between. Germline values: CDR1 ENHRY, CDR2 SYGVKD. The CDR3 loop spans 12 amino acids.